This T cell receptor beta chain came from a study of CD8 T cells in Susac syndrome. V was cut by 4 bases and J by 6 bases, with 13 bases left in between. The CDR3 contains 12 residues. The V gene's germline CDR1 is DFQATT and CDR2 SNEGSKA (reference sequence). The Susac syndrome patients fit the recently defined diagnostic criteria for definite or probable disease. Reverse transcription of roughly 0.5 to 1 ug RNA was carried out with random hexamers. TCRdb analysed the immunoSEQ multiplex PCR reads with MiXCR anew, one entry per CDR3 protein. Of roughly 140,000 distinct CDR3 sequences listed, about 95% are singletons.

The sequenced material came from CD4+ T cells from PBMCs. The clonotype comes from a human donor with Susac syndrome. The rearrangement links TRBV20-1 to TRBJ2-7; D is possibly TRBD2 (5 bases). The CDR3 DNA is TGCAGTGCTAAGGGCCCAGCGGTCGAGCAGTACTTC. Its translation is CSAKGPAVEQYF.